The 27 T cell receptor beta chains reported below all come from one sample, sequenced in a study of blood T cell repertoires in COVID-19 (dated by TCRdb to about 2020). Libraries were constructed by the immunoSEQ multiplex PCR assay. The immuneACCESS repertoire file appears here via TCRdb, limited to in-frame rearrangements. These files lack a portion of the clones; in checked studies, under half of the deficit traces to unresolved V genes, and the cause of the others is not known. Recorded for this sample are hundreds of thousands of clones; 90% of them occurred a single time. 0.8% to 1.3% of the sample is taken by the ten largest. Sample: peripheral blood. Receptors originate from a woman in her thirties or forties with COVID-19, enrolled during active disease.

V and J are TRBV28 and TRBJ2-5, with D possibly being TRBD2 (6 bases). Looked up from germline, CDR1 is MDHEN and CDR2 is SYDVKM. The CDR3 loop spans 12 amino acids. Trimming took off 5 bases at V and 3 bases at J, with 7 bases between the two ends. The CDR3 loop is CASSTSKETQYF. The CDR3 bases are TGTGCCAGCAGTACTAGCAAAGAGACCCAGTACTTC.

The genes are TRBV19 and TRBJ1-1; 9 nucleotides agree with TRBD1. The CDR3 sequence is 13 residues long. The ends lost 6 bases at V and 1 base at J; junction bases unmatched: 0. Germline V CDR1 and CDR2: LNHDA, SQIVND (reference sequence). The CDR3: CASRDRGNTEAFF. The DNA of the CDR3 is TGTGCCAGTAGGGACAGGGGGAACACTGAAGCTTTCTTT.

The J gene is TRBJ1-4, the V gene TRBV18; a weak D match, TRBD1 (6 bases). The germline V gene encodes CDR1 KGHSH and CDR2 LQKENI. The CDR3 is 14 amino acids. The V end lost 3 bases, the J end lost 3 bases, and 8 bases lay between the germline ends. The CDR3 region has the DNA TGTGCCAGCTCACCCAACAGGGCTAATGAAAAACTGTTTTTT. It yields the protein CASSPNRANEKLFF.

CDR3 region: CASSLSGRGPYSAYEQYF. For the CDR3, the DNA is TGTGCCAGCAGTTTATCGGGCAGGGGCCCCTATTCAGCCTACGAGCAGTACTTC. The chain is built from TRBV27 and TRBJ2-7; tentatively, D is TRBD1 (6 bases). Trimming took 0 bases from V and 2 from J, leaving 20 bases between them. The CDR3 is made up of 18 amino acids. Germline-derived CDR1 and CDR2 are MNHEY and SMNVEV (reference sequence).

This clone came up once. CDR3 DNA: TGCGCCAGCAGCCAAGATCCCAGTAACTATGGCTACACCTTC. It codes for CASSQDPSNYGYTF. The V call is TRBV4-3, the J call TRBJ1-2; unclear D gene. Deletions cut 0 bases from V and 1 base from J, with 6 bases between. The germline gives CDR1 LGHNA, CDR2 YSLEER. The CDR3 is made up of 14 amino acids.

The CDR3 nucleotides read TGTGCCAGCAGGGATCAGGTCGTCTATGGCTACACCTTC. Translated: CASRDQVVYGYTF. The chain has TRBV28 and TRBJ1-2; D gene unclear. The V end lost 6 bases, the J end lost 4 bases, and 12 bases lay between the germline ends. The CDR3 extends over 13 amino acids. Germline V gene sequence: CDR1 MDHEN, CDR2 SYDVKM.

This chain links TRBV5-6 with TRBJ2-2; TRBD2 agrees at 8 bases. The CDR3 has 17 residues. The V gene end was trimmed by 3 bases and the J gene end by 6 bases; junction bases not matched to a gene: 13. Germline V CDR1 and CDR2: SGHDT, YYEEEE. The CDR3 region is CASSSLAATRVAGELFF. As DNA, the CDR3 is TGTGCCAGCAGCTCACTAGCGGCGACTAGGGTGGCCGGGGAGCTGTTTTTT.

This chain uses TRBV29-1 with TRBJ1-5; 11 bases match TRBD1. Germline-derived CDR1 and CDR2 are SQVTM and ANQGSEA. The CDR3 is made up of 11 amino acids. The V gene end was trimmed by 7 bases and the J gene end by 13 bases; junction bases not matched to a gene: 6. This CDR3 reads CSAGQGALQHF. For the CDR3, the DNA is TGCAGCGCAGGACAGGGGGCCCTACAGCATTTT.

The genes are TRBV7-6 and TRBJ1-1; 7 bases line up with TRBD1. The CDR3 has 15 amino acids. Germline V CDR1 and CDR2: SGHVS, FNYEAQ. The J segment lost 1 base and the V segment lost 6 bases, leaving 8 bases of the junction unmatched. The CDR3 loop is CASSLGQNTNTEAFF. CDR3 DNA: TGTGCCAGCAGTCTGGGACAGAACACGAACACTGAAGCTTTCTTT.

The gene calls are TRBV11-2 and TRBJ2-7; possible D gene TRBD2, 6 bases. The germline gives CDR1 SGHAT, CDR2 FQNNGV. V was cut by 0 bases and J by 3 bases, with 12 bases left in between. The CDR3 consists of 15 residues. The DNA for the CDR3 is TGTGCCAGCAGCTTAGATAGGTCCGGGGGCTACGAGCAGTACTTC. It is translated as CASSLDRSGGYEQYF.

The CDR3 protein is CASSTTGVNTEAFF. CDR3 DNA sequence: TGTGCCAGCAGCACGACAGGGGTTAACACTGAAGCTTTCTTT. This sequence joins TRBV7-9 and TRBJ1-1; 8 nucleotides line up with TRBD1. Germline loops: CDR1 SEHNR, CDR2 FQNEAQ (reference sequence). V trimming: 5 bases; J trimming: 2 bases; junction bases outside the gene matches: 4. This CDR3 is built from 14 residues.

The DNA of the CDR3 is TGTGCCACCAGCAGAGTGGCTTACACTGAAGCTTTCTTT. It codes for CATSRVAYTEAFF. The chain is built from TRBV15 and TRBJ1-1; unclear D gene. Per the germline V gene, CDR1 is LNHNV and CDR2 is YYDKDF (reference sequence). The CDR3 runs to 13 residues. The V gene lost 1 base and the J gene lost 3 bases, with 6 bases spanning the gap.

This clone was seen just once. The chain recombines TRBV5-8 with TRBJ2-5; D remains unclear. CDR1 is SGHTS, CDR2 YDEGEE, per germline. Trimming left V 0 bases short and J 7 bases short, with 13 bases between. The CDR3 is 14 amino acids. The CDR3 sequence is CASSLASPGGTQYF. DNA of the CDR3: TGTGCCAGCAGCTTGGCCTCACCGGGTGGGACCCAGTACTTC.

The chain employs TRBV30 and TRBJ1-5; D is ambiguous. Per the germline V gene, CDR1 is GTSNPN and CDR2 is SVGIG (reference sequence). V lost 2 bases and J 6 bases, leaving 11 bases between the germline ends. This CDR3 spans 13 amino acids. The CDR3 nucleotides are TGTGCCTGGAGTAGCACGACGGGTCAGCCCCAGCATTTT. As protein: CAWSSTTGQPQHF.

The chain is built from TRBV28 and TRBJ1-2; 8 nucleotides agree with TRBD1. The V gene's germline CDR1 is MDHEN and CDR2 SYDVKM. The ends lost 6 bases at V and 6 bases at J; junction bases unmatched: 6. The CDR3 is 13 residues long. This CDR3 reads CASRPGTGNGYTF. CDR3 nucleotide sequence: TGTGCCAGCAGACCCGGGACAGGAAATGGCTACACCTTC.

The J gene is TRBJ2-5, the V gene TRBV3-1 (or the pseudogene TRBV3-2), with TRBD1 matching over 11 bases. The junction had 3 bases not matched to a gene; V was cut back by 2 bases and J by 4 bases. Germline loops: CDR1 LGHDT, CDR2 YNNKEL (reference sequence). The CDR3 extends over 15 amino acids. The CDR3 loop reads CASSQWTGGGETQYF. In DNA form, the CDR3 reads TGTGCCAGCAGCCAATGGACAGGGGGCGGAGAGACCCAGTACTTC.

This chain uses TRBV28 with TRBJ1-3; 8 nucleotides line up with TRBD1. CDR1 is MDHEN, CDR2 SYDVKM, per germline. The CDR3 has 17 residues. The ends lost 4 bases at V and 0 bases at J; junction bases unmatched: 8. The CDR3 loop reads CASSSIAGGRSGNTIYF. DNA for the CDR3: TGTGCCAGCAGTTCTATTGCAGGGGGCCGCTCTGGAAACACCATATATTTT.

The chain has TRBV6-1 and TRBJ1-5, with 8 bases that match TRBD1. The length of the CDR3 is 17 residues. CDR1 is MNHNS, CDR2 SASEGT, per germline. J gave up 3 bases and V 2 bases, and 9 bases lay outside the gene matches. The CDR3 protein is CASSERERQGYNQPQHF. The CDR3 DNA is TGTGCCAGCAGTGAAAGGGAGAGACAGGGGTACAATCAGCCCCAGCATTTT.

The CDR3 protein is CASGLSGTDTQYF. The CDR3 DNA is TGTGCTAGTGGTTTGAGCGGCACAGATACGCAGTATTTT. V is TRBV12-5 and J is TRBJ2-3; D is uncertain. The CDR3 covers 13 residues. Deletions cut 2 bases from V and 1 base from J, with 4 bases between. Germline V gene sequence: CDR1 LGHNT, CDR2 FRNRAP. Drawing the rest from reference TRBV12-5 and TRBJ2-3, the complete variable domain is DARVTQTPRHKVTEMGQEVTMRCQPILGHNTVFWYRQTMMQGLELLAYFRNRAPLDDSGMPKDRFSAEMPDATLATLKIQPSEPRDSAVYFCASGLSGTDTQYFGPGTRLTVL.

The V call is TRBV7-2, the J call TRBJ2-7; TRBD2 matches 8 bases. The germline V gene has CDR1 SGHTA and CDR2 FQGNSA. Unmatched junction bases numbered 8, after V lost 5 bases and J lost 2 bases. There are 15 residues in the CDR3. The CDR3 coding sequence is TGTGCCAGCAGCGCCCTTACCGGGAGGGCCTACGAGCAGTACTTC. The encoded protein is CASSALTGRAYEQYF. Together with reference TRBV7-2 and TRBJ2-7, the CDR3 gives the full variable domain: GAGVSQSPSNKVTEKGKDVELRCDPISGHTALYWYRQSLGQGLEFLIYFQGNSAPDKSGLPSDRFSAERTGGSVSTLTIQRTQQEDSAVYLCASSALTGRAYEQYFGPGTRLTVT.

This chain uses TRBV7-8 with TRBJ2-3, with D hard to call. CDR1 is SGHVS and CDR2 is FQNEAQ in the germline V gene. The V and J ends lost 1 base and 6 bases respectively, with 5 bases between them. CDR3 size: 12 residues. The CDR3 reads CASSLGADTQYF. DNA of the CDR3: TGTGCCAGCAGCTTAGGAGCCGATACGCAGTATTTT.

The rearrangement links TRBV20-1 to TRBJ2-7; 7 bases match TRBD1. The CDR3 has 15 residues. Looked up from germline, CDR1 is DFQATT and CDR2 is SNEGSKA (reference sequence). Trimming removed 3 bases from V and 2 bases from J; junction bases left unmatched: 10. The CDR3 sequence: CSASRSRDSTYEQYF. CDR3 sequence (DNA): TGCAGTGCTAGTAGATCTCGGGACAGTACCTACGAGCAGTACTTC.

Regarding this clone: At one end, the junction sequence differs from germline, possibly due to a read error. This rearrangement joins TRBV5-8 to TRBJ2-7, with 8 nucleotides matching TRBD2. The CDR3 loop spans 13 amino acids. In germline, CDR1 is SGHTS, CDR2 YDEGEE. CDR3 protein: CASSLVPGAGDSF. The DNA of the CDR3 is TGTGCCAGCAGCTTGGTCCCCGGAGCGGGGGATTCCTTC. The variable domain in full, completed from reference TRBV5-8 and TRBJ2-7, reads EAGVTQSPTHLIKTRGQQATLRCSPISGHTSVYWYQQALGLGLQFLLWYDEGEERNRGNFPPRFSGRQFPNYSSELNVNALELEDSALYLCASSLVPGAGDSFGPGTRLTVT.

This clone was seen once. The V and J genes are TRBV7-9 and TRBJ2-4; 10 positions match TRBD1. Germline V gene lookup returns CDR1 SEHNR and CDR2 FQNEAQ (reference sequence). V shed 4 bases and J 2 bases; nucleotides not matched to a gene: 14. The CDR3 is made up of 19 amino acids. CDR3 bases: TGTGCCAGCAGCTCACCGACAGGGGGCGGATCTGGGTCCAAAAACATTCAGTACTTC. Its protein product is CASSSPTGGGSGSKNIQYF.

V usage is TRBV6-1 and J usage is TRBJ2-7; D is unresolved. The CDR3 loop spans 13 amino acids. Per the germline V gene, CDR1 is MNHNS and CDR2 is SASEGT. With 3 bases removed from V and 4 bases from J, the gap between germline ends came to 10 bases. CDR3 amino acids: CASSDPTVYEQYF. The CDR3 nucleotides read TGTGCCAGCAGTGATCCAACAGTTTACGAGCAGTACTTC.

This chain joins TRBV15 and TRBJ2-6; the D gene is possibly TRBD2 (6 bases). V was shortened by 3 bases and J by 4 bases, with 19 bases between the two germline ends. The CDR3 spans 18 residues. CDR1 and CDR2 from the germline V gene are LNHNV and YYDKDF (reference sequence). This CDR3 reads CATSRTGEGAQGANVLTF. Here the CDR3 DNA reads TGTGCCACCAGCAGGACGGGGGAAGGGGCCCAGGGGGCCAACGTCCTGACTTTC.

The rearrangement joins TRBV9 to TRBJ2-3, with D tentatively TRBD2 (6 bases). Trimming left V 5 bases short and J 2 bases short, with 12 bases between. The V gene's germline CDR1 is SGDLS and CDR2 YYNGEE. The CDR3 loop spans 14 amino acids. In DNA form, the CDR3 reads TGTGCCAGCAGTGCCTCTAGCGACACAGATACGCAGTATTTT. This codes for CASSASSDTDTQYF.